Presented here are 18 T cell receptor beta chains from one specimen sequenced in a study of shared clonotypes between healthy human individuals. The protocol was immunoSEQ multiplex PCR, while the TCRdb copy is restricted to in-frame clones and leaves out a portion. This sample has hundreds of thousands of clones, with 85% to 95% found just once. Naive CD8 cells, CD45RO-negative and positively selected for CCR7, excluded terminally differentiated effector memory CD45RA+ cells. Sequencing was performed on naive CD8+ T cells sorted from blood. Receptors originate from a man under 40 in good health.

To note about this clone: Other DNA sequences within the sample encode an identical CDR3. V is TRBV27 and J is TRBJ1-1; perhaps TRBD1 as D (5 bases). V shed 5 bases and J shed 4 bases, with 8 bases lying between them. This CDR3 is built from 12 residues. CDR1 MNHEY and CDR2 SMNVEV come from the germline V gene (reference sequence). CDR3 sequence (DNA): TGTGCCAGCAGTCAGGGTGGCACTGAAGCTTTCTTT. Translated, it gives CASSQGGTEAFF.

The V call is TRBV5-1, the J call TRBJ1-1; no clear D. This CDR3 is built from 15 residues. Germline CDR1 reads SGHRS; CDR2 reads YFSETQ. V dropped 1 base and J dropped 2 bases, with 12 bases sitting between them. This chain's CDR3 is CASSLSFSPNTEAFF. The CDR3 nucleotides read TGCGCCAGCAGCTTGAGTTTCAGTCCCAACACTGAAGCTTTCTTT.

The J gene is TRBJ2-7, the V gene TRBV9, with TRBD2 as a possible D gene (6 bases). Per germline, CDR1 SGDLS and CDR2 YYNGEE. The CDR3 is made up of 15 amino acids. The V end lost 0 bases, the J end lost 5 bases, and 15 bases lay between the germline ends. The CDR3 is CASSVGSHRGNEQYF. The CDR3 bases are TGTGCCAGCAGCGTAGGGAGCCATCGGGGGAACGAGCAGTACTTC.

This clone was counted between two and nine times. The sample carries other DNA sequences with the same CDR3. This rearrangement joins TRBV27 to TRBJ1-4; a possible D gene is TRBD1 (5 bases). The CDR3 has 14 residues. Germline-derived CDR1 and CDR2 are MNHEY and SMNVEV (reference sequence). V shed 1 base and J shed 4 bases, with 7 bases lying between them. The DNA of the CDR3 is TGTGCCAGCAGTTTATTAGGGGATAATGAAAAACTGTTTTTT. This encodes CASSLLGDNEKLFF.

This clone appeared a single time. J is TRBJ2-3 and V is TRBV6-1; 8 bases map to TRBD1. Per germline, CDR1 MNHNS and CDR2 SASEGT. This CDR3 is built from 15 residues. Losses at the gene ends were 6 bases for V and 4 bases for J; bases not matched to a gene: 9. The CDR3 sequence is CASRAGQGIPDTQYF. The CDR3 DNA follows: TGTGCCAGCAGAGCCGGACAGGGTATCCCAGATACGCAGTATTTT.

The V gene is TRBV30, the J gene TRBJ2-1; no clear D gene. Germline loops: CDR1 GTSNPN, CDR2 SVGIG (reference sequence). The CDR3 is made up of 11 amino acids. The V and J ends lost 0 bases and 9 bases respectively, with 6 bases between them. In DNA, the CDR3 is TGTGCCTGGAGTGTAACTGTTGAGCAGTTCTTC. As protein: CAWSVTVEQFF.

The rearrangement uses TRBV28 and TRBJ1-3; tentative D call: TRBD1 (6 bases). This CDR3 comprises 14 residues. The V end lost 6 bases, the J end lost 4 bases, and 13 bases lay between the germline ends. Germline loops: CDR1 MDHEN, CDR2 SYDVKM. The CDR3 bases are TGTGCCAGCAGGAGGGGGGCTTCAGGAAACACCATATATTTT. Protein: CASRRGASGNTIYF.

This chain joins TRBV28 and TRBJ2-7; TRBD2 matches at 10 bases. Germline CDR1 and CDR2: MDHEN and SYDVKM. J gave up 1 base and V 3 bases, and 9 bases lay outside the gene matches. This CDR3 spans 17 amino acids. The CDR3 region is CASSFSGLAGGSYEQYF. Here the CDR3 DNA reads TGTGCCAGCAGTTTCTCGGGGTTAGCGGGAGGATCCTACGAGCAGTACTTC.

V is TRBV19 and J is TRBJ1-2; D gene ambiguous. CDR1 is LNHDA and CDR2 is SQIVND in the germline V gene (reference sequence). The CDR3 runs to 10 residues. The ends were cut back, 7 bases at V and 3 bases at J, with 3 bases in the middle. The CDR3 DNA reads as TGTGCCAGTAACTACTATGGCTACACCTTC. This gives the protein CASNYYGYTF.

This rearrangement joins TRBV7-6 to TRBJ2-5, with D possibly matching TRBD1 (5 bases). This CDR3 has 15 residues. Germline V gene data show CDR1 as SGHVS and CDR2 as FNYEAQ. V shed 0 bases and J shed 5 bases, with 13 bases lying between them. As DNA, the CDR3 is TGTGCCAGCAGCTTAGCCCCGGACAAATGGGAGACCCAGTACTTC. This translates into CASSLAPDKWETQYF.

This chain links TRBV6-5 with TRBJ2-1, with D possibly being TRBD2 (6 bases). This CDR3 has 13 amino acids. V was shortened by 6 bases and J by 8 bases, with 14 bases between the two germline ends. Germline CDR1 reads MNHEY; CDR2 reads SVGAGI. The CDR3 DNA reads TGTGCCAGCAGCGTGGCGGGAAGCCATGAGCAGTTCTTC. Translating gives CASSVAGSHEQFF.

V and J are TRBV28 and TRBJ2-7, with TRBD2 matching over 8 bases. The CDR3 spans 15 residues. V dropped 2 bases and J dropped 3; count of bases not matched to a gene: 6. Germline V lookup: CDR1 MDHEN, CDR2 SYDVKM. In DNA, the CDR3 is TGTGCCAGCAGTTTAACGGTAGCGGGGAGCTACGAGCAGTACTTC. Residues: CASSLTVAGSYEQYF.

The CDR3 loop reads CSVDDLSGTGYETQYF. CDR3 bases: TGCAGCGTTGATGATCTATCCGGGACAGGGTATGAGACCCAGTACTTC. The gene calls are TRBV29-1 and TRBJ2-5; TRBD1 agrees at 9 bases. Trimming took 3 bases from V and 5 from J; bases not matched to a gene: 13. Germline values: CDR1 SQVTM, CDR2 ANQGSEA. The CDR3 runs to 16 residues.

The gene calls are TRBV5-6 and TRBJ2-1; 8 bases align to TRBD1. CDR1 and CDR2 from the germline V gene are SGHDT and YYEEEE. Germline trimming cut 0 bases from V and 7 bases from J; bases unmatched to any gene: 3. CDR3 length equals 14 residues. In DNA, the CDR3 is TGTGCCAGCAGCTTGGGGACAGGGTTGAATGAGCAGTTCTTC. It translates to CASSLGTGLNEQFF.

This clone was counted between two and nine times. The chain couples TRBV7-9 to TRBJ2-1; D not resolved. There are 11 residues in the CDR3. Germline-derived CDR1 and CDR2 are SEHNR and FQNEAQ (reference sequence). V gave up 5 bases and J gave up 8 bases, with 7 bases separating them. The CDR3 nucleotides read TGTGCCAGCAGCCTGACCTATGAGCAGTTCTTC. Translation gives CASSLTYEQFF. The variable domain in full, with the rest retrieved from reference TRBV7-9 and TRBJ2-1, is DTGVSQNPRHKITKRGQNVTFRCDPISEHNRLYWYRQTLGQGPEFLTYFQNEAQLEKSRLLSDRFSAERPKGSFSTLEIQRTEQGDSAMYLCASSLTYEQFFGPGTRLTVL.

This chain joins TRBV27 and TRBJ1-1; no clear D. This CDR3 comprises 14 residues. Germline values: CDR1 MNHEY, CDR2 SMNVEV (reference sequence). V was pared by 3 bases and J by 0 bases, with 8 bases between. The DNA of the CDR3 is TGTGCCAGCAGTTTGCACAGAATGAACACTGAAGCTTTCTTT. The encoded protein is CASSLHRMNTEAFF.

This chain connects TRBV2 to TRBJ1-4; no clear D. Germline V gene lookup returns CDR1 SNHLY and CDR2 FYNNEI. V was trimmed by 2 bases and J by 0 bases, leaving 7 bases between them. The CDR3 has 15 amino acids. CDR3 loop: CASSEFTATNEKLFF. For the CDR3, the DNA is TGTGCCAGCAGTGAATTTACAGCAACTAATGAAAAACTGTTTTTT.

The chain links TRBV14 to TRBJ2-1; 7 nucleotides agree with TRBD2. From germline, CDR1 is SGHDN and CDR2 FVKESK. The length of the CDR3 is 16 residues. J gave up 8 bases and V 0 bases, and 10 bases lay outside the gene matches. This chain's CDR3 is CASSQDRGLVSDEQFF. Written as DNA, the CDR3 is TGTGCCAGCAGCCAAGATCGTGGACTAGTATCCGATGAGCAGTTCTTC.